In its sample, the clone carrying this TCR beta chain was seen a few times. Its antigen is currently unknown. The sample originates from a study of beta chain features in type 1 diabetes. Broader study findings: When Type 1 diabetes patients were examined, their TCRB CDR3s proved moderately but significantly shorter in all four CD4+ subsets.

Investigators reverse transcribed all isolated RNA, so they sequenced expressed TCRB transcripts. Profiling relied on immunoSEQ multiplex PCR, and the TCRdb table lists in-frame clones only, not all of them. The table records more than 300,000 clones, around 10% of them present only once. Between the trimmed V and J ends, which lost 3 bases and 2 bases, there was a span of 17 bases. This CDR3 spans 17 amino acids. CDR1 and CDR2 (germline): KGHSH, LQKENI. The sample comprised central memory CD4+ T cells from blood. The chain has TRBV18 and TRBJ1-5; no firm D call. This receptor was identified in a man younger than 40 with type 1 diabetes. The CDR3 DNA reads as TGTGCCAGCTCACCTCCCGCGTGGGTTTATGGCAATCAGCCCCAGCATTTT. This translates into CASSPPAWVYGNQPQHF.